The source of this T cell receptor (beta chain) is a study of shared clonotypes between healthy human individuals. As handled by the study authors: Filtering differed, since immunoSEQ gave only junction sequences and no quality scores. Clones were sequenced by immunoSEQ multiplex PCR, and TCRdb holds only the in-frame ones, with some missing. V and J calls and clone size are as listed in that table; D and trimming were resolved from the DNA. The repertoire has roughly 2.5 million clones, over 85% of them found once; the top ten carry over 0.12%. The germline V and J ends were trimmed by 4 bases and 6 bases, with 7 bases remaining between them. The CDR3 loop spans 13 amino acids. Germline loops: CDR1 MNHEY, CDR2 SVGAGI. This clone appeared once.

The clonotype comes from a man between 18 and 29 years old in good health. The chain has TRBV6-5 and TRBJ1-6, with D maybe TRBD1 (5 bases). Sequenced: naive CD4+ T cells sorted from blood. Subset given: CD45RA+ positively selected. CDR3 sequence: CASSWDPNSPLHF. The CDR3 nucleotides are TGTGCCAGCAGTTGGGACCCTAATTCACCCCTCCACTTT.